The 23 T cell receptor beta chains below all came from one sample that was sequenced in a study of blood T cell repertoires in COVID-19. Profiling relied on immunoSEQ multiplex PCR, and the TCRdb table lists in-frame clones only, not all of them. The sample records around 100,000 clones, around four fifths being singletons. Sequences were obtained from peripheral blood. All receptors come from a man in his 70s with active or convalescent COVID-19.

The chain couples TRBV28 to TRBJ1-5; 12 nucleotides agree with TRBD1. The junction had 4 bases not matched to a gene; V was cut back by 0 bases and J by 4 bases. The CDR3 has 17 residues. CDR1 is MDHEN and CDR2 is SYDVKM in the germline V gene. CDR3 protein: CASSLWGGQGANQPQHF. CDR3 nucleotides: TGTGCCAGCAGTTTATGGGGGGGACAGGGGGCGAATCAGCCCCAGCATTTT.

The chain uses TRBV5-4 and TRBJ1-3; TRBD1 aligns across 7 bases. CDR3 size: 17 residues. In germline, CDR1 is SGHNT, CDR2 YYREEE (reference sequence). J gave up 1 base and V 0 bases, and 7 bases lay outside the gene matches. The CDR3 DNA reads TGTGCCAGCAGCTTGGGTCAGGGGGAACGATCTGGAAACACCATATATTTT. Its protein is CASSLGQGERSGNTIYF.

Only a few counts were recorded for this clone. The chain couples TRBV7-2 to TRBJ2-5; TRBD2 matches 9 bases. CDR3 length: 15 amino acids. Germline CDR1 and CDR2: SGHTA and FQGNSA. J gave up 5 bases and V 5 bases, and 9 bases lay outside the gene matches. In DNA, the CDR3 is TGTGCCAGCAGCCTGACTAGCGGAGCCTGGGAGACCCAGTACTTC. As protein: CASSLTSGAWETQYF.

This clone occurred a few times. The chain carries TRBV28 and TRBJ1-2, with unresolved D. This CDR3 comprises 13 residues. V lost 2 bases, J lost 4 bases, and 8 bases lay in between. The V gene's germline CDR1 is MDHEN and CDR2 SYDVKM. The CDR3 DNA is TGTGCCAGCAGTTTAGGGCAGAGCTATGGCTACACCTTC. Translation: CASSLGQSYGYTF.

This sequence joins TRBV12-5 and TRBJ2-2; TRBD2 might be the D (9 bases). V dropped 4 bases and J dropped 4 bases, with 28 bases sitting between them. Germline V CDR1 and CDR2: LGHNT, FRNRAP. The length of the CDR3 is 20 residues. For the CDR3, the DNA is TGTGCTAGTGGTTACCCAGGGGGCGCCGGGCTAGCGGGGTTCACCGGGGAGCTGTTTTTT. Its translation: CASGYPGGAGLAGFTGELFF.

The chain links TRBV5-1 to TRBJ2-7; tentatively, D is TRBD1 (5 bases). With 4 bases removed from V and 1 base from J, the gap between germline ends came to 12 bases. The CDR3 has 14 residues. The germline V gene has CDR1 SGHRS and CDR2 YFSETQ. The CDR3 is CASSPREISYEQYF. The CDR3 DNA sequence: TGCGCCAGCAGCCCCAGGGAAATTTCCTACGAGCAGTACTTC. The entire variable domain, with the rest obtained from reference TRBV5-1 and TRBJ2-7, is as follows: KAGVTQTPRYLIKTRGQQVTLSCSPISGHRSVSWYQQTPGQGLQFLFEYFSETQRNKGNFPGRFSGRQFSNSRSEMNVSTLELGDSALYLCASSPREISYEQYFGPGTRLTVT.

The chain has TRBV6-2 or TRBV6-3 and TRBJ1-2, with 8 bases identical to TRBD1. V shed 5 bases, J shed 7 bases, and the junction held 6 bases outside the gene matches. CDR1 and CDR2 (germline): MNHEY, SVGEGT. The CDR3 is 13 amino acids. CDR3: CASSRTGQGGYTF. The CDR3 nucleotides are TGTGCCAGCAGTCGGACAGGACAGGGTGGCTACACCTTC.

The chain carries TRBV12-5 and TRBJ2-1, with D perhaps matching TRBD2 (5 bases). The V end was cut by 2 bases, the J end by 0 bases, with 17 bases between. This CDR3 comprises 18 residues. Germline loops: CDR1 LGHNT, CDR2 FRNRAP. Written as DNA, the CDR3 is TGTGCTAGTGGTTTGACTTTCGGAGCGGCGAGCTCCTACAATGAGCAGTTCTTC. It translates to CASGLTFGAASSYNEQFF. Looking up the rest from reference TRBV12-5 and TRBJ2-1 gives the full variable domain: DARVTQTPRHKVTEMGQEVTMRCQPILGHNTVFWYRQTMMQGLELLAYFRNRAPLDDSGMPKDRFSAEMPDATLATLKIQPSEPRDSAVYFCASGLTFGAASSYNEQFFGPGTRLTVL.

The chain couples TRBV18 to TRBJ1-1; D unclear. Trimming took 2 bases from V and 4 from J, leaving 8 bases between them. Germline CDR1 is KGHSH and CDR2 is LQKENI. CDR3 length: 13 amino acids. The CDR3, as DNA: TGTGCCAGCTCACCAGAGGCCATCACTGAAGCTTTCTTT. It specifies CASSPEAITEAFF.

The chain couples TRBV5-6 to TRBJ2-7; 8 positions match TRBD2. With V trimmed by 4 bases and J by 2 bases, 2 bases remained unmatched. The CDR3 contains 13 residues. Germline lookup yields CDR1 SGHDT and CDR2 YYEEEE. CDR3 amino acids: CASSEGLAYEQYF. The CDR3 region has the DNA TGTGCCAGCAGCGAGGGACTAGCCTACGAGCAGTACTTC.

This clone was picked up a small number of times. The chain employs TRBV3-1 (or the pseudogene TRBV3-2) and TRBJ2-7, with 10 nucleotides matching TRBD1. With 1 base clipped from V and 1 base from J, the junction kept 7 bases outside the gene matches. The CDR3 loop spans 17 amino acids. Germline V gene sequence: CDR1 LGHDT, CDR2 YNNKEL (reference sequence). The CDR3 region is CASSQAGQGHRSYEQYF. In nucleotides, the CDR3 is TGTGCCAGCAGCCAAGCGGGACAGGGGCATAGATCCTACGAGCAGTACTTC.

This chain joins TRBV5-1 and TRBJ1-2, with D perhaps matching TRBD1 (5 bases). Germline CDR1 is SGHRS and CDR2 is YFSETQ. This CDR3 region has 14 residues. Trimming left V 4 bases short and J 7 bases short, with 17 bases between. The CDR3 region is CASSPLAGPSGYTF. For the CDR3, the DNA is TGCGCCAGCAGCCCCCTGGCAGGGCCGAGTGGCTACACCTTC.

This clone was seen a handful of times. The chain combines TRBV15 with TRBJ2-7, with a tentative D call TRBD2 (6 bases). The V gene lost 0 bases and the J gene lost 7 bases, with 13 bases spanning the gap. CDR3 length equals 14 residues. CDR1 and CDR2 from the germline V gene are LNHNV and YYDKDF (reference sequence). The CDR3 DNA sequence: TGTGCCACCAGCAGAGACCTACTAGGAGGGGAGCAGTACTTC. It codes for CATSRDLLGGEQYF.

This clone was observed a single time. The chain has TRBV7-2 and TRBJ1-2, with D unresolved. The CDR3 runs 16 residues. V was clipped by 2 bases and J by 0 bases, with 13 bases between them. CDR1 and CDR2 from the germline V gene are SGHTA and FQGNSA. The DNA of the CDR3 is TGTGCCAGCAGCTTAAAAGCGGCAGTAGCTAACTATGGCTACACCTTC. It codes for CASSLKAAVANYGYTF.

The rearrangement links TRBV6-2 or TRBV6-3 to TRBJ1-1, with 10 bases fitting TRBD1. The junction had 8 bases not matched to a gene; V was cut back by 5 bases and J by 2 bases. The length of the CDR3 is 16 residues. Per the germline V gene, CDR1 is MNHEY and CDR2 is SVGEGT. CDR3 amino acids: CASSRRQGAGNTEAFF. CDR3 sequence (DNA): TGTGCCAGCAGTCGCCGACAGGGGGCAGGTAACACTGAAGCTTTCTTT.

The CDR3 is CASSYRGGETQYF. The CDR3 nucleotides read TGTGCCAGCAGTTACCGTGGAGGAGAGACCCAGTACTTC. The chain uses TRBV6-5 and TRBJ2-5, with a weak D call TRBD2 (5 bases). The V and J ends lost 2 bases and 4 bases respectively, with 8 bases between them. The germline V gene has CDR1 MNHEY and CDR2 SVGAGI. The CDR3 has 13 residues.

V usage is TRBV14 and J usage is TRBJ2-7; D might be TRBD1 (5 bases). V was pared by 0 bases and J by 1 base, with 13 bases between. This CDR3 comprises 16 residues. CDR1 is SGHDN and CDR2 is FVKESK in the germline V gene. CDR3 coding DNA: TGTGCCAGCAGCCAAGATCTGTGGCAGGGATCCTACGAGCAGTACTTC. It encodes CASSQDLWQGSYEQYF.

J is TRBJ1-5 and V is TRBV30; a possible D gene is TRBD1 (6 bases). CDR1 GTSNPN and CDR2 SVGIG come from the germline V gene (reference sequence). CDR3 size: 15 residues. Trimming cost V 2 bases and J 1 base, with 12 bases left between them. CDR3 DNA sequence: TGTGCCTGGAGTCGCAGGGGCGCCAGCAATCAGCCCCAGCATTTT. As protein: CAWSRRGASNQPQHF.

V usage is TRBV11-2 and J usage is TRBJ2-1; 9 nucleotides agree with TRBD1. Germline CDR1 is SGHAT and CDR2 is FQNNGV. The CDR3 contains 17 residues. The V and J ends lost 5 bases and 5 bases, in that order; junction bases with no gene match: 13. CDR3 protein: CASSVPMGQGFHNEQFF. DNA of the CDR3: TGTGCCAGCAGCGTACCCATGGGACAGGGTTTTCACAATGAGCAGTTCTTC.

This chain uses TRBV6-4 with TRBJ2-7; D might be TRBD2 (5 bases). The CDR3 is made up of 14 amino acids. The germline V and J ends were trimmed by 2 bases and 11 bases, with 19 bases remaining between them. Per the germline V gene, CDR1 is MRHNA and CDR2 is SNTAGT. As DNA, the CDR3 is TGTGCCAGCAGTGACGGAGACAACCTTACGAGGGAGTACTTC. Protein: CASSDGDNLTREYF.

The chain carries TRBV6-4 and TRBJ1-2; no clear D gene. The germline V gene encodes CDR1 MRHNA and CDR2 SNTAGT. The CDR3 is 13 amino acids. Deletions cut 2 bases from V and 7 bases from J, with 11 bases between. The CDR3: CASSDQEGRGYTF. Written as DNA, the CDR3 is TGTGCCAGCAGTGACCAGGAGGGCCGTGGCTACACCTTC.

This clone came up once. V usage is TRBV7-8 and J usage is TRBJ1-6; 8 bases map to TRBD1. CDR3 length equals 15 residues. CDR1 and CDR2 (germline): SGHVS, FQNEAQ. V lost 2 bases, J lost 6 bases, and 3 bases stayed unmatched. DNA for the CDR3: TGTGCCAGCAGCTTAAGGGGACAGGTTAATTCACCCCTCCACTTT. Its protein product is CASSLRGQVNSPLHF.

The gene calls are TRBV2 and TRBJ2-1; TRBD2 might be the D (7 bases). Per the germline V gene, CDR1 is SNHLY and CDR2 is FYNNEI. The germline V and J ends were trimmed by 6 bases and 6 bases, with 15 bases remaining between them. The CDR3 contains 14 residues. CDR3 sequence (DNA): TGTGCCAGCAGGGGGGAGGGGGAGGTCAATGAGCAGTTCTTC. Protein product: CASRGEGEVNEQFF.